One sample yielded the 18 T cell receptor beta chains listed below, sequenced in a study of blood T cell repertoires in COVID-19. The data were produced by immunoSEQ multiplex PCR, yet TCRdb's version contains in-frame clones alone and is incomplete. The data show more than 120,000 clones, approximately 89% seen once. Material for sequencing was peripheral blood. Receptor source: a human donor in a cohort sampled during active COVID-19.

This sequence joins TRBV7-9 and TRBJ2-7; possibly TRBD1 for D (6 bases). V lost 5 bases and J lost 3, with 20 bases in between. The germline gives CDR1 SEHNR, CDR2 FQNEAQ (reference sequence). This CDR3 has 16 amino acids. The DNA for the CDR3 is TGTGCCAGCAGCCAAGGCGCCGGGACAAGTTTCTACGAGCAGTACTTC. It is translated as CASSQGAGTSFYEQYF.

V usage is TRBV19 and J usage is TRBJ1-5; D is unclear. This CDR3 is 16 amino acids long. Germline assignment: CDR1 LNHDA and CDR2 SQIVND (reference sequence). Trimming took 7 bases from V and 1 from J, leaving 17 bases between them. As DNA, the CDR3 is TGTGCCAGTACCACCCAGGCCACGGTCAGCAATCAGCCCCAGCATTTT. Amino acids: CASTTQATVSNQPQHF.

The rearrangement links TRBV27 to TRBJ1-1, with a weak D call TRBD1 (6 bases). With 0 bases removed from V and 0 bases from J, the gap between germline ends came to 11 bases. The germline V gene encodes CDR1 MNHEY and CDR2 SMNVEV (reference sequence). The CDR3 extends over 16 amino acids. This CDR3 reads CASSLSTGRMNTEAFF. CDR3 nucleotide sequence: TGTGCCAGCAGTTTATCGACAGGACGGATGAACACTGAAGCTTTCTTT.

The chain uses TRBV5-4 and TRBJ2-3, with D unclear. The CDR3 is 16 amino acids. Trimming stripped 4 bases from V and 0 bases from J, with 15 bases between. Looked up from germline, CDR1 is SGHNT and CDR2 is YYREEE (reference sequence). CDR3 sequence: CASSNSQVASTDTQYF. For the CDR3, the DNA is TGTGCCAGCAGCAACTCTCAGGTGGCTAGCACAGATACGCAGTATTTT.

The V gene is TRBV5-1, the J gene TRBJ2-2, with 10 bases lining up with TRBD1. V lost 4 bases, J lost 3 bases, and 3 bases stayed unmatched. This CDR3 spans 15 amino acids. Germline CDR1 and CDR2: SGHRS and YFSETQ. The CDR3 spells CASSEGTGDTGELFF. DNA of the CDR3: TGCGCCAGCAGCGAGGGGACAGGGGACACCGGGGAGCTGTTTTTT.

This chain uses TRBV19 with TRBJ1-2; a weak D match, TRBD1 (5 bases). Germline values: CDR1 LNHDA, CDR2 SQIVND (reference sequence). The CDR3 loop spans 14 amino acids. Trimming shortened V by 5 bases and J by 5 bases, and 15 bases separated the two germline ends. CDR3: CASSFGGTRYGYTF. CDR3 nucleotides: TGTGCCAGTAGTTTTGGAGGGACTAGGTATGGCTACACCTTC.

In its sample, this clone was seen once. The V and J genes are TRBV5-4 and TRBJ1-1; maybe TRBD1 (6 bases). The germline V gene encodes CDR1 SGHNT and CDR2 YYREEE (reference sequence). The V end lost 2 bases, the J end lost 1 base, and 12 bases lay between the germline ends. The CDR3 runs to 15 residues. The CDR3 region has the DNA TGTGCCAGCAGCTTTCCAGGGGACGGGAACACTGAAGCTTTCTTT. Translation: CASSFPGDGNTEAFF.

The V and J genes are TRBV7-6 and TRBJ2-7, with D tentatively TRBD2 (6 bases). The CDR3 length is 16 residues. Trimming took off 5 bases at V and 3 bases at J, with 20 bases between the two ends. Germline V lookup: CDR1 SGHVS, CDR2 FNYEAQ. CDR3: CASSPGGITRYYEQYF. Here the CDR3 DNA reads TGTGCCAGCAGCCCCGGAGGGATAACTAGGTACTACGAGCAGTACTTC.

This chain links TRBV7-8 with TRBJ2-1, with TRBD2 identical over 7 bases. The ends lost 0 bases at V and 4 bases at J; junction bases unmatched: 3. Germline V gene data show CDR1 as SGHVS and CDR2 as FQNEAQ. The CDR3 contains 15 residues. CDR3 amino acids: CASSLAGGIYNEQFF. CDR3 nucleotides: TGTGCCAGCAGCTTAGCGGGGGGGATTTACAATGAGCAGTTCTTC.

In its sample, this clone was seen a few times. The V and J genes are TRBV6-5 and TRBJ1-5; possibly TRBD1 for D (6 bases). V shed 7 bases and J shed 16 bases, with 20 bases lying between them. Germline CDR1 MNHEY, CDR2 SVGAGI. The CDR3 covers 12 residues. The CDR3 nucleotides are TGTGCCAGCACCAATGGTCGAGGACAGCAACATTTT. Translated: CASTNGRGQQHF.

This clone showed up just a few times. V usage is TRBV6-1 and J usage is TRBJ1-3; D not resolved. The CDR3 spans 15 residues. Germline V gene lookup returns CDR1 MNHNS and CDR2 SASEGT. The germline V and J ends were trimmed by 2 bases and 1 base, with 9 bases remaining between them. CDR3 protein: CASSESEGSGNTIYF. The DNA of the CDR3 is TGTGCCAGCAGTGAAAGTGAGGGTTCTGGAAACACCATATATTTT.

In its sample, this clone was seen a few times. The chain employs TRBV10-1 and TRBJ2-2, with D possibly matching TRBD1 (5 bases). V lost 6 bases, J lost 6 bases, and 11 bases lay in between. This CDR3 is 13 amino acids long. Germline assignment: CDR1 WNHNN and CDR2 SYGVQD (reference sequence). The CDR3 loop is CASSRVSAGELFF. CDR3 in DNA: TGCGCCAGCAGCAGGGTGTCGGCCGGGGAGCTGTTTTTT.

The J gene is TRBJ1-1, the V gene TRBV6-5; D might be TRBD1 (6 bases). V was clipped by 7 bases and J by 2 bases, with 14 bases between them. In germline, CDR1 is MNHEY, CDR2 SVGAGI. CDR3 length: 14 residues. The CDR3 reads CASNPVGGNTEAFF. CDR3 nucleotide sequence: TGTGCCAGCAACCCCGTAGGGGGTAACACTGAAGCTTTCTTT.

V usage is TRBV9 and J usage is TRBJ2-2; D is possibly TRBD1 (5 bases). The germline V gene has CDR1 SGDLS and CDR2 YYNGEE. Between the trimmed V and J ends, which lost 0 bases and 5 bases, there was a span of 17 bases. This CDR3 has 17 amino acids. The CDR3: CASSVGYGQGYTGELFF. CDR3 nucleotides: TGTGCCAGCAGCGTAGGGTACGGGCAGGGATATACCGGGGAGCTGTTTTTT.

This rearrangement joins TRBV5-4 to TRBJ1-2; 8 positions match TRBD1. The length of the CDR3 is 14 residues. Germline V gene lookup returns CDR1 SGHNT and CDR2 YYREEE (reference sequence). Losses at the gene ends were 4 bases for V and 4 bases for J; bases not matched to a gene: 6. The CDR3 loop is CASSLDRETYGYTF. CDR3 nucleotides: TGTGCCAGCAGCCTGGACAGGGAAACCTATGGCTACACCTTC.

The chain joins TRBV7-8 to TRBJ2-7, with 7 bases matching TRBD1. V lost 2 bases to trimming and J lost 3 bases; unmatched junction nucleotides: 4. The CDR3 loop spans 14 amino acids. Germline V gene lookup returns CDR1 SGHVS and CDR2 FQNEAQ. CDR3 residues: CASSLRDRGYEQYF. In nucleotides, the CDR3 is TGTGCCAGCAGCTTAAGGGACAGAGGCTACGAGCAGTACTTC.

V is TRBV2 and J is TRBJ2-1; TRBD2 matches at 11 bases. V lost 9 bases and J lost 7; bases outside the gene matches: 11. The CDR3 totals 15 residues. From germline, CDR1 is SNHLY and CDR2 FYNNEI. The CDR3: CARQGLAGVRNEQFF. CDR3 bases: TGTGCCAGACAAGGACTAGCGGGTGTAAGGAATGAGCAGTTCTTC. Looking up the rest from reference TRBV2 and TRBJ2-1 gives the full variable domain: EPEVTQTPSHQVTQMGQEVILRCVPISNHLYFYWYRQILGQKVEFLVSFYNNEISEKSEIFDDQFSVERPDGSNFTLKIRSTKLEDSAMYFCARQGLAGVRNEQFFGPGTRLTVL.

The chain couples TRBV7-8 to TRBJ2-3, with 14 bases that match TRBD2. V lost 3 bases, J lost 6 bases, and 17 bases stayed unmatched. The CDR3 is made up of 20 amino acids. Germline lookup yields CDR1 SGHVS and CDR2 FQNEAQ. CDR3 amino acids: CASSLTGLAGGPSRLDTQYF. CDR3 bases: TGTGCCAGCAGCTTGACTGGACTAGCGGGGGGCCCGTCTCGTCTTGATACGCAGTATTTT.